The sequence of this T cell receptor beta chain was determined in a study of T-cell reconstitution after alpha-beta-depleted transplantation in children. This clonotype appeared a few times. Its specificity is not known. Study-level findings and limits: Elevated TCRbeta diversity at day 60 was traced, in some patients, to surviving recipient T cells and thymic progenitors. The authors attributed T-cell counts and diversity one year after transplant mostly to newly produced T cells. Reportedly, only several hundred clones from non-depleted graft cells drove alpha-beta T-cell counts at about two months.

The CDR3 length is 15 residues. V was clipped by 0 bases and J by 2 bases, with 9 bases between them. Germline CDR1 reads MGHRA; CDR2 reads YSYEKL. Unique molecular identifiers were built into the TCRbeta library. MiXCR, run by TCRdb on the PCR reads, gives a single entry per CDR3 protein. The sample has some 830,000 distinct CDR3 sequences, under 20% seen once. Sequencing used PBMCs, mostly from graft donor cells, obtained 360 days after TCRalphabeta/CD19-depleted stem cell transplant. The sequence was obtained from a male patient between 10 and 17 years old who had a stem cell transplant for acute lymphoblastic leukemia, so the T cells may come from the graft donor. The chain combines TRBV4-1 with TRBJ2-3; D not certain. The CDR3 coding sequence is TGCGCCAGCAGCCAAGACGCGAGATACACAGATACGCAGTATTTT. Translated, it gives CASSQDARYTDTQYF.